A selection of T cell receptor beta chains follows, all from one sample in a study of blood T cell repertoires in COVID-19. The data were produced by immunoSEQ multiplex PCR, yet TCRdb's version contains in-frame clones alone and is incomplete. The repertoire includes over 30,000 clones, roughly nine tenths of them detected once, and 13% sits in the top ten. Sequenced: peripheral blood. These TCRs come from a man between 70 and 80 years old with active COVID-19. CDR3s leave out the opening cysteine and the closing phenylalanine or tryptophan. Fields, in order: V gene, CDR3 protein.

TRBV6-2/TRBV6-3 | ASSYLAGITDTQY
TRBV19 | ASSSPGQGNQPQH
TRBV10-3 | AISDQTGYNSPLH
TRBV5-1 | ASSIGQAANEKLF
TRBV6-5 | ASSPRGTAYEQY
TRBV19 | ASSPRRGRGNTEAF
TRBV11-2 | ASSLGGRGREKLF
TRBV3-1/TRBV3-2 | ASSQGRGRGFADTQY
TRBV5-4 | ASSPKGRETDTQY
TRBV10-1 | ASSELAGGQETQY
TRBV19 | ASSIDWEGQGGSYEQY
TRBV19 | ASSIWGSNQPQH
TRBV4-2 | ASSQDRTGGEKLF
TRBV7-2 | ASSPGGGDEQF
TRBV5-6 | ASSLVGGSSYNEQF
TRBV24-1 | ATSDLTGSYNEQF
TRBV7-9 | ASSLGSTGEGYT
TRBV15 | ATSSASGSLTDTQY
TRBV6-5 | ASRVLDRDQPQH
TRBV5-6 | ASSWKRQGPYEQY
TRBV4-3 | ASSQVTSGLGNEQY
TRBV5-1 | ASSLGGLAQPQH
TRBV11-2 | ASSLDPGRGTEAF
TRBV24-1 | ATSKTANTGELF
TRBV5-1 | ASSLGSGLYNEQF
TRBV27 | ASSLMPIQETQY
TRBV19 | ATTHFTGTVNTGELF
TRBV5-6 | ASRLGLAGFYEQY
TRBV7-9 | ASSGTSSETQY
TRBV6-2/TRBV6-3 | ASSRTGNTEAF
TRBV7-2 | ASSFSSNYGYT
TRBV2 | ASYSWGEGGSGYT
TRBV5-4 | ASSLEGSGSRETQY
TRBV19 | ASSHGRGQYEQY
TRBV11-2 | ASSLRYNSPLH
TRBV19 | ASTNPNTGELF
TRBV7-9 | ASSQYRDQPQH
TRBV5-1 | ASSSSTGRSYEQY
TRBV9 | ASSGPFGTEAF
TRBV7-2 | ASSLVGAGAQY
TRBV5-1 | ASSLDQGDNEQF
TRBV28 | ASSLHRGGSYEQY
TRBV5-4 | ASSFTGANSPLH
TRBV18 | ASTRDRVNNEQF
TRBV5-6 | ASSLVGLAVDNEQF
TRBV6-2/TRBV6-3 | ASSGDRSYEQY
TRBV21-1 | ASSTCTDTQY
TRBV4-1 | ASSRLTAGAGTGELF
TRBV9 | ASSPTSGGWTEAF
TRBV7-2 | ASTDRQGVNNSPLH
TRBV5-1 | ASSKGLAGEGGTDTQY
TRBV4-3 | ASSQDWAATDTQY
TRBV9 | ASSVDEGDNEQY
TRBV7-8 | ASSLALSGNTIY
TRBV7-2 | ASSSGHRDYGYT